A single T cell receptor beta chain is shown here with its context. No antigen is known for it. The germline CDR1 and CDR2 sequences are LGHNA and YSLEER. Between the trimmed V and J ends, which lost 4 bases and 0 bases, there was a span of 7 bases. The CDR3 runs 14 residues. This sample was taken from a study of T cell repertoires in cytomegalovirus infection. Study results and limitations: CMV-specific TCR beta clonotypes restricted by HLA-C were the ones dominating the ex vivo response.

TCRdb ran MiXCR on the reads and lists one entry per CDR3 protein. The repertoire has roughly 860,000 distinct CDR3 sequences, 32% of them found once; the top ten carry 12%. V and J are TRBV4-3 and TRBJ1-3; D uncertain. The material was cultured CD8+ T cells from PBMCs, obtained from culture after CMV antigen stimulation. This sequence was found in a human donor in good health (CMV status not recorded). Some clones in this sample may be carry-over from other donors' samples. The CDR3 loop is CASSPPGSGNTIYF. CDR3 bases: TGCGCCAGCAGCCCACCCGGCTCTGGAAACACCATATATTTT.